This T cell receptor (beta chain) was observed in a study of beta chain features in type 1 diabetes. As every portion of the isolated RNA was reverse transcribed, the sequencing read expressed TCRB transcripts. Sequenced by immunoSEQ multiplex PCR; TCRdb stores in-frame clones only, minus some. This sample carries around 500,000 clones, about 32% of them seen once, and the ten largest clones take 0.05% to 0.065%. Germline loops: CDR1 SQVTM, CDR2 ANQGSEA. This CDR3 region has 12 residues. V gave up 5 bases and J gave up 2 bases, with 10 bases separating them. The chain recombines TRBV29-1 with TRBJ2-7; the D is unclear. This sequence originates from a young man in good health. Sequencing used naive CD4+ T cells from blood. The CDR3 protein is CSVSDPAYEQYF. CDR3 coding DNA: TGCAGCGTTAGCGACCCTGCCTACGAGCAGTACTTC.